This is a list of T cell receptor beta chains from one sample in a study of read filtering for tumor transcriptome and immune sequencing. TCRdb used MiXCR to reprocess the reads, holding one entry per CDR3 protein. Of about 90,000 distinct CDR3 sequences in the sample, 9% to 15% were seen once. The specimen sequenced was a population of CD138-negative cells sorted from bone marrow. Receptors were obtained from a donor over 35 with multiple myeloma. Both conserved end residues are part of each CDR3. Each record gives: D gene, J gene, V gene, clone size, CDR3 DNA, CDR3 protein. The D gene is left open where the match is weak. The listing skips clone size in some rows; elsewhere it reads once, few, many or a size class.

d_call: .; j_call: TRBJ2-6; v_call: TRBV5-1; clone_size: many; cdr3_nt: TGCGCCAGCACCCTTGGGACTCCCAGCTCTGGGGCCAACGTCCTGACTTTC; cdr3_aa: CASTLGTPSSGANVLTF
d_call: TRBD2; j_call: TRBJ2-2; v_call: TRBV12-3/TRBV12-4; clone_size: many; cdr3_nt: TGTGCCAGCAGTTTAATGACTAGCGGGGTCACCGGGGAGCTGTTTTTT; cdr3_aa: CASSLMTSGVTGELFF
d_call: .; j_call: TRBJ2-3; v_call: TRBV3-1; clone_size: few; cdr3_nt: TGTGCCAGCAGCTTGGGGACTGATACAGGGAGGGCGCAGTATTTT; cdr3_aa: CASSLGTDTGRAQYF
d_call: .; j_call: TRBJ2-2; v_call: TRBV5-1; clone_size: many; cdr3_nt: TGCGCCAGCAGCTTAGCCCAGGTGAACACCGGGGAGCTGTTTTTT; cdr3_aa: CASSLAQVNTGELFF
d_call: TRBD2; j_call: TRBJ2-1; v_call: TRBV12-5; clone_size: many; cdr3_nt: TGTGCTAGTGGTTTGATGGGACTAGCGGGTGGGCAGTTCTTC; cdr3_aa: CASGLMGLAGGQFF
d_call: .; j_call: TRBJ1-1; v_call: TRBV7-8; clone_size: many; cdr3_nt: TGTGCCAGCAGCTACGGACAGGAAGCTTTCTTT; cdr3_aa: CASSYGQEAFF
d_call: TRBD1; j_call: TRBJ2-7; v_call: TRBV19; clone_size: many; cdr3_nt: TGTGCCAGTAGTGCCGGGACAGGGGGAAGGGGCCACGAGCAGTACTTC; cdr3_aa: CASSAGTGGRGHEQYF
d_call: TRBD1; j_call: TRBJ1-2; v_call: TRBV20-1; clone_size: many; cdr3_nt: TGCAGTGCCAGGGACAGGGCGGACTATGGCTACACCTTC; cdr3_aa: CSARDRADYGYTF
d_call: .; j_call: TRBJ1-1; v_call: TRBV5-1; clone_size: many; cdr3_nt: TGCGCCAGCAGCTCCGGAGGGGTTATGAACACTGAAGCTTTCTTT; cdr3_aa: CASSSGGVMNTEAFF
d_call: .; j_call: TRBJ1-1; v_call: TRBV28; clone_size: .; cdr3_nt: TGTGCCAGCACCAGGGGCCAGTACACTGAAGCTTTCTTT; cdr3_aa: CASTRGQYTEAFF
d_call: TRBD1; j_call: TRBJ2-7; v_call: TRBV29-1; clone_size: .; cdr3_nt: TGCAGCGAGACCGGGACAGGCGCCTACGAGCAGTACTTC; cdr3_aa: CSETGTGAYEQYF
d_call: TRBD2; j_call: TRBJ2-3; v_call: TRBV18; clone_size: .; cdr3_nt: TGTGCCAGCTCACCAACTAGCGGCCACACAGATACGCAGTATTTT; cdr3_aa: CASSPTSGHTDTQYF
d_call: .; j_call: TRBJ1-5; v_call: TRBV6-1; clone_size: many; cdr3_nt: TGTGCCAGCAGTGAAATCGGGAGGACTCAGCCCCAGCATTTT; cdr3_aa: CASSEIGRTQPQHF
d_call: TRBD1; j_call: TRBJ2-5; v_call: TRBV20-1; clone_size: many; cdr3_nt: TGCAGTGCTAGAGATTTCAGGGGGCCTGTGGAGACCCAGTACTTC; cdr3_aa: CSARDFRGPVETQYF
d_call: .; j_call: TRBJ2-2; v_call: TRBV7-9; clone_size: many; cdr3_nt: TGTGCCAGCAGCTTAGACCCGGGAACCGGGGAGCTGTTTTTT; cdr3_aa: CASSLDPGTGELFF
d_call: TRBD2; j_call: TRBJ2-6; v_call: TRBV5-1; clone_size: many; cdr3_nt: TGCGCCAGCAGAGGGGAGAGCGGGACCTCTGGGGCCAACGTCCTGACTTTC; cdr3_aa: CASRGESGTSGANVLTF
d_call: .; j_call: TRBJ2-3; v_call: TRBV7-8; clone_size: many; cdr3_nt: TGTGCCAGTCAGGGTACCCGGCGGCGGGTCGGTACGCAGTATTTT; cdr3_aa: CASQGTRRRVGTQYF
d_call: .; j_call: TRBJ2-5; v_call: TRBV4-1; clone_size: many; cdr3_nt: TGCGCCAGCAGCCGAGACGACCGTAAGCGTTTCATAATCCAAGAGACCCAGTACTTC; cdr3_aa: CASSRDDRKRFIIQETQYF
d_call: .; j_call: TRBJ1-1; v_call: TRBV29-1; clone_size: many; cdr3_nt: TGCAGCGTTGAGGTGATCATGAACACTGAAGCTTTCTTT; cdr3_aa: CSVEVIMNTEAFF
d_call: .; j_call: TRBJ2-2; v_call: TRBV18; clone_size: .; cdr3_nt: TGTGCCAGCTCACCACCGACTGGCGGGAACGCCGGGGAGCTGTTTTTT; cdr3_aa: CASSPPTGGNAGELFF
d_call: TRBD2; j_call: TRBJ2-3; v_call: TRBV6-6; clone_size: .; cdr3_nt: TGTGCCAGCAGCAGCGGGAGGGACCTAGATACGCAGTATTTT; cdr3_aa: CASSSGRDLDTQYF
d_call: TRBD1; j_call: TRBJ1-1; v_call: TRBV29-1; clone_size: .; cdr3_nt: TGCAGCGTCGGGACAGGGATGCCCTCGAGGGCTTTCTTT; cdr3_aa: CSVGTGMPSRAFF
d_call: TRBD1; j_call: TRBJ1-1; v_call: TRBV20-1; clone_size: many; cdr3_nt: TGCAGTGCAAGGACAGGGAATACGGCTGAAGCTTTCTTT; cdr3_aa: CSARTGNTAEAFF
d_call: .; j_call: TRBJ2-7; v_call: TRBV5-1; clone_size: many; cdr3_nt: TGCGCCAGCAGCTCACAGGGCGATCAGTACTTC; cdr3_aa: CASSSQGDQYF
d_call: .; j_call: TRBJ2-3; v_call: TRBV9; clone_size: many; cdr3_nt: TGTGCCAGCAGCGTAGCGTTGGGGCGCGCAGATACGCAGTATTTT; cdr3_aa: CASSVALGRADTQYF
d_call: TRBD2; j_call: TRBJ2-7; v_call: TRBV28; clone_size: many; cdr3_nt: TGTGCCAGCACCGCCAGAGGACTAGCGGGACTAACCTACGAGCAGTACTTC; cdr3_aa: CASTARGLAGLTYEQYF
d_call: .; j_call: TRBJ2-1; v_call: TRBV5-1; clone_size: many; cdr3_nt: TGCGCCAGCAGCCCGAGGGGGGGGAACTCCTACAATGAGCAGTTCTTC; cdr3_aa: CASSPRGGNSYNEQFF
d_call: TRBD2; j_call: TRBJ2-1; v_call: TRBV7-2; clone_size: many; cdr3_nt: TGTGCCAGCAGCGACATCGGGGGGGGCATATCCTACAATGAGCAGTTCTTC; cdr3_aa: CASSDIGGGISYNEQFF
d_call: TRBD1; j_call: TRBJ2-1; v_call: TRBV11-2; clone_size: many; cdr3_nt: TGTGCCAGCAGTCTCAGGACAGGGTCAAACAATGAGCAGTTCTTC; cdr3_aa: CASSLRTGSNNEQFF
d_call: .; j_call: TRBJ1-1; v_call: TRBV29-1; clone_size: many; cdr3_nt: TGCAGCGCCTCCCTCCCAGGGGTGAACACTGAAGCTTTCTTT; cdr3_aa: CSASLPGVNTEAFF
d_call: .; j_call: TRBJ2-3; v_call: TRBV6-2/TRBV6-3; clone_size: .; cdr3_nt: TGTGCCAGCAGTTATCCCCCGACAGATACGCAGTATTTT; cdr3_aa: CASSYPPTDTQYF
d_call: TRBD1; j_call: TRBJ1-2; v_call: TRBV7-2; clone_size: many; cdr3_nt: TGTGCCAGCAGTCCCGACAGGGGGCTCGCCGCCTATGGCTACACCTTC; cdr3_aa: CASSPDRGLAAYGYTF
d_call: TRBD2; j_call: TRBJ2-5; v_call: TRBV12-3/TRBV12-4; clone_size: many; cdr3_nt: TGTGCCAGCAGTTCCAGGACTAGCGGGAGAGAGACCCAGTACTTC; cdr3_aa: CASSSRTSGRETQYF
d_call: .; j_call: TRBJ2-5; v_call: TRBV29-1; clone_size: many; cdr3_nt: TGCAGCGTTGCCTCGACAGAGAGGGAGACCCAGTACTTC; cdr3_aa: CSVASTERETQYF
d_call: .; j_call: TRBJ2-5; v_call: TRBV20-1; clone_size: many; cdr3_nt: TGCAGTGCCAGAGGGGGCCAAGAGACCCAGTACTTC; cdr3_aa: CSARGGQETQYF
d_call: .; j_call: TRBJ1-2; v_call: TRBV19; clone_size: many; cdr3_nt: TGTGCCAGCCGGGACTCAAAAAACTATGGCTACACCTTC; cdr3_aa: CASRDSKNYGYTF
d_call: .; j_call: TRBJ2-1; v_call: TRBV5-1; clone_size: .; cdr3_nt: TGCGCCAGCCGGTGGTCTTCCGTCCGCAATGAGCAGTTCTTC; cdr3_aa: CASRWSSVRNEQFF
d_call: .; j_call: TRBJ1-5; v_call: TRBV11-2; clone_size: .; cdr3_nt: TGTGCCAGCAGCCTTGGGGGATTCAATCAGCCCCAGCATTTT; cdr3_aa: CASSLGGFNQPQHF
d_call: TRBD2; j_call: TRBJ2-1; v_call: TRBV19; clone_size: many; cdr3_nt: TGTGCCAGTAGTACTAGCGGGAGGGATCTCAATGAGCAGTTCTTC; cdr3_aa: CASSTSGRDLNEQFF
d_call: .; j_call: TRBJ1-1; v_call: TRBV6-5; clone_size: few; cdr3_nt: TGTGCCAGCGGTTACCAGGAAAAGAACACTGAAGCTTTCTTT; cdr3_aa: CASGYQEKNTEAFF
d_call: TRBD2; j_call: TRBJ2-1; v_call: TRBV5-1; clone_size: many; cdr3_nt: TGCGACAGCAGCTCTAGCGGGGGGGGCTACAATGAGCAGTTCTTC; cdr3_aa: CDSSSSGGGYNEQFF
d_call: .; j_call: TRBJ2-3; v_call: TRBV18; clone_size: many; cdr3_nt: TGTGCCAGCTCAGGTGACTCCTTGACGCAGTATTTT; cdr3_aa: CASSGDSLTQYF
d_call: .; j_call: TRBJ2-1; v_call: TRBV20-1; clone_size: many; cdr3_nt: TGCAGTGCTAGCGGGACCAAATCCTCCTACAATGAGCAGTTCTTC; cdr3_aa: CSASGTKSSYNEQFF
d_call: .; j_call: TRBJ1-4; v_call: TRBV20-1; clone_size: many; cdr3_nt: TGCAGTGCCGTATCAAGCGGGGGGCAGGATAATGAAAAACTGTTTTTT; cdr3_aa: CSAVSSGGQDNEKLFF
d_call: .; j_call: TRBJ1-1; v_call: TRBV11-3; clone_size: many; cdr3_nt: TGTGCCAGCAGCTCTAACGGGCGCCAAAGGAACACTGAAGCTTTCTTT; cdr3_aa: CASSSNGRQRNTEAFF
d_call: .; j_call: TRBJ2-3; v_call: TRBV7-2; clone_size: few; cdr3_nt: TGTGCCAGCAGCGGATATACCTCAACAGGTACGCAGTATTTT; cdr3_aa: CASSGYTSTGTQYF
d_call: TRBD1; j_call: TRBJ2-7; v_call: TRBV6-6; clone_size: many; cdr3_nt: TGTGCCAGCGTCCGGGACAGGGTTACCGAGCAGTACTTC; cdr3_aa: CASVRDRVTEQYF
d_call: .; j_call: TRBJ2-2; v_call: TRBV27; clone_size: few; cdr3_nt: TGTGCCAGCAGTTTAACTAGCATCCCCGGGGAGCTGTTTTTT; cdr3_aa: CASSLTSIPGELFF
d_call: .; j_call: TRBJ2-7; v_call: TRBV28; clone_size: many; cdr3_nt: TGTGCCAGCAGTTTCGGCCGGGGGCATGGGTACGAGCAGTACTTC; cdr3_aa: CASSFGRGHGYEQYF
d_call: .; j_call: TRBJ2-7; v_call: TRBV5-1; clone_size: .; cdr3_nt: TGCGCCAGCAGCTTGGCGGCCGATTCCTACGAGCAGTACTTC; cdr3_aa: CASSLAADSYEQYF
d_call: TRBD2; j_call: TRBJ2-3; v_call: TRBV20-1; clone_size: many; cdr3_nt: TGCAGTGCTAGAGATCGCCGACTAGCCACAGATACGCAGTATTTT; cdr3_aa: CSARDRRLATDTQYF
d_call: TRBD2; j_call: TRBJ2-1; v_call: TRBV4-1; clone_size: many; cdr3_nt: TGCGCCAGCAGCCAGGCCGCGGGACTAGTCTACAATGAGCAGTTCTTC; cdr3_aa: CASSQAAGLVYNEQFF
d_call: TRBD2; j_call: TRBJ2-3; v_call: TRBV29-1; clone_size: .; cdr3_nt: TGCAGCGTTGGAGATGGGACTAGCGGGAGTGATACGCAGTATTTT; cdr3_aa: CSVGDGTSGSDTQYF
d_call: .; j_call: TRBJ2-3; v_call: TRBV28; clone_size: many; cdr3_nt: TGTGCCAGCAGCCCCCGCCAGGGGCGGGGAGATACGCAGTATTTT; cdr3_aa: CASSPRQGRGDTQYF